The 28 T cell receptor beta chains given below trace back to one sample, sequenced in a study of OX40 agonist ivuxolimab in advanced cancers. Assay: immunoSEQ multiplex PCR; the TCRdb copy retains only in-frame clones and omits some. The data contain about 58,000 clones, 80% to 90% of them singletons. The source was CD4+ or CD8+ T cells sorted from blood, collected in a trial of the OX40 agonist ivuxolimab. The receptors originated from an adult with an advanced solid tumor such as melanoma, head and neck, liver or kidney cancer.

This chain connects TRBV7-9 to TRBJ2-1, with 13 bases aligning to TRBD2. The CDR3 loop spans 18 amino acids. CDR1 SEHNR and CDR2 FQNEAQ come from the germline V gene (reference sequence). V shed 6 bases, J shed 10 bases, and the junction held 18 bases outside the gene matches. CDR3 sequence: CASSFYVAGTSGIGEQFF. The CDR3 DNA follows: TGTGCCAGCAGTTTCTACGTCGCCGGGACTAGCGGGATCGGGGAGCAGTTCTTC.

The chain carries TRBV7-8 and TRBJ2-2, with 10 positions matching TRBD1. V shed 3 bases and J 7 bases; nucleotides not matched to a gene: 5. Germline V lookup: CDR1 SGHVS, CDR2 FQNEAQ. CDR3 length: 15 amino acids. CDR3 in amino acids: CASSFKTGGHGELFF. The CDR3 nucleotides are TGTGCCAGCAGCTTCAAGACAGGGGGCCACGGGGAGCTGTTTTTT.

This rearrangement joins TRBV7-8 to TRBJ2-1; a weak D match, TRBD2 (6 bases). Germline loops: CDR1 SGHVS, CDR2 FQNEAQ. Trimming left V 3 bases short and J 7 bases short, with 13 bases between. This CDR3 is 14 amino acids long. The CDR3 reads CASSLGLALNEQFF. DNA for the CDR3: TGTGCCAGCAGCTTGGGGCTAGCGCTTAATGAGCAGTTCTTC.

This chain joins TRBV7-2 and TRBJ1-1; no definite D call. V lost 1 base and J lost 8, with 5 bases in between. The V gene's germline CDR1 is SGHTA and CDR2 FQGNSA. The CDR3 loop spans 11 amino acids. The CDR3 region is CASSLGSEAFF. CDR3 in DNA: TGTGCCAGCAGCTTAGGATCCGAAGCTTTCTTT.

This sequence joins TRBV5-8 and TRBJ1-1; possibly TRBD1 for D (6 bases). The CDR3 contains 15 residues. Germline CDR1 is SGHTS and CDR2 is YDEGEE. Trimming took 0 bases from V and 0 from J, leaving 9 bases between them. Here the CDR3 reads CASSLARGMNTEAFF. DNA for the CDR3: TGTGCCAGCAGCTTGGCTAGGGGGATGAACACTGAAGCTTTCTTT.

This chain links TRBV7-9 with TRBJ1-6; D is possibly TRBD1 (6 bases). In germline, CDR1 is SEHNR, CDR2 FQNEAQ (reference sequence). The V end was cut by 3 bases, the J end by 5 bases, with 14 bases between. The CDR3 extends over 16 amino acids. The CDR3 nucleotides are TGTGCCAGCAGCTTGCGCCAGGGGCGGAATAATTCACCCCTCCACTTT. Encoded protein: CASSLRQGRNNSPLHF.

CDR3 in amino acids: CASTAEGSGLAGEDTGELFF. Written as DNA, the CDR3 is TGTGCCAGTACCGCCGAGGGGTCGGGACTAGCGGGAGAGGACACCGGGGAGCTGTTTTTT. The chain employs TRBV19 and TRBJ2-2, with 14 bases matching TRBD2. CDR1 LNHDA and CDR2 SQIVND come from the germline V gene (reference sequence). Unmatched junction bases numbered 16, after V lost 7 bases and J lost 3 bases. The CDR3 spans 20 residues.

This clone was detected once. V and J are TRBV11-2 and TRBJ2-3; 7 bases map to TRBD1. The CDR3 loop spans 15 amino acids. J lost 2 bases, V lost 5 bases, and 7 bases had no gene match. The germline V gene has CDR1 SGHAT and CDR2 FQNNGV. CDR3 sequence: CASSPRQGTTDTQYF. The CDR3, as DNA: TGTGCCAGCAGCCCCAGACAGGGAACCACAGATACGCAGTATTTT.

V is TRBV5-8 and J is TRBJ2-2; D remains unclear. The CDR3 is made up of 11 amino acids. V was cut by 3 bases and J by 7 bases, with 4 bases left in between. CDR1 and CDR2 (germline): SGHTS, YDEGEE. CDR3 nucleotides: TGTGCCAGCAGCTCCGGCGGGGAGCTGTTTTTT. This encodes CASSSGGELFF.

The J gene is TRBJ2-1, the V gene TRBV27; D may be TRBD2 (6 bases). V was clipped by 5 bases and J by 2 bases, with 10 bases between them. This CDR3 comprises 14 residues. CDR1 and CDR2 from the germline V gene are MNHEY and SMNVEV (reference sequence). CDR3 in amino acids: CASSLSGTYNEQFF. CDR3 sequence (DNA): TGTGCCAGCAGTCTTAGCGGAACCTACAATGAGCAGTTCTTC.

This sequence joins TRBV4-2 and TRBJ2-5; TRBD2 aligns across 10 bases. Germline V gene lookup returns CDR1 LGHNA and CDR2 YNFKEQ. V shed 0 bases and J 5 bases; nucleotides not matched to a gene: 9. The CDR3 extends over 17 amino acids. The CDR3 DNA reads as TGTGCCAGCAGCCAAGAGAGGGGGCTAGCGGGAGTTGAGACCCAGTACTTC. It encodes CASSQERGLAGVETQYF.

The rearrangement uses TRBV9 and TRBJ1-1; 9 nucleotides line up with TRBD1. The CDR3 consists of 15 residues. The J segment lost 5 bases and the V segment lost 0 bases, leaving 5 bases of the junction unmatched. The germline CDR1 and CDR2 sequences are SGDLS and YYNGEE. CDR3 nucleotides: TGTGCCAGCAGCGTAGCCGGGACAGGGTCGACTGAAGCTTTCTTT. It encodes CASSVAGTGSTEAFF.

V is TRBV11-2 and J is TRBJ1-1; D ambiguous. Germline V lookup: CDR1 SGHAT, CDR2 FQNNGV. The CDR3 contains 14 residues. Between the trimmed V and J ends, which lost 8 bases and 1 base, there was a span of 14 bases. The CDR3 loop is CASHGRGKNTEAFF. The CDR3 nucleotides are TGTGCCAGCCATGGGAGAGGGAAGAACACTGAAGCTTTCTTT. Using reference TRBV11-2 and TRBJ1-1 for the parts outside the CDR3, the full variable domain is EAGVAQSPRYKIIEKRQSVAFWCNPISGHATLYWYQQILGQGPKLLIQFQNNGVVDDSQLPKDRFSAERLKGVDSTLKIQPAKLEDSAVYLCASHGRGKNTEAFFGQGTRLTVV.

V and J are TRBV9 and TRBJ1-3; D not certain. This CDR3 is 15 amino acids long. V lost 4 bases and J 2 bases, leaving 13 bases between the germline ends. Germline V CDR1 and CDR2: SGDLS, YYNGEE. The CDR3 protein is CASSPDGKTGNTIYF. The CDR3 DNA is TGTGCCAGCAGCCCCGACGGGAAAACTGGAAACACCATATATTTT.

The CDR3 sequence is CASSFLTSGRPDTQYF. DNA for the CDR3: TGTGCCAGCAGCTTCCTGACTAGCGGGAGGCCAGATACGCAGTATTTT. The chain has TRBV7-2 and TRBJ2-3, with 13 bases identical to TRBD2. Per the germline V gene, CDR1 is SGHTA and CDR2 is FQGNSA. CDR3 size: 16 residues. Trimming removed 3 bases from V and 4 bases from J; junction bases left unmatched: 4.

The chain has TRBV4-3 and TRBJ2-1; no reliable D call. V was pared by 0 bases and J by 3 bases, with 12 bases between. Germline V gene lookup returns CDR1 LGHNA and CDR2 YSLEER. The CDR3 runs to 16 residues. The CDR3 DNA follows: TGCGCCAGCAGCCAAGAGACCCTGATCGACTACAATGAGCAGTTCTTC. Protein sequence: CASSQETLIDYNEQFF.

The chain recombines TRBV30 with TRBJ2-7; no reliable D call. The length of the CDR3 is 13 residues. Germline CDR1 and CDR2: GTSNPN and SVGIG (reference sequence). V lost 0 bases and J lost 3, with 9 bases in between. In DNA form, the CDR3 reads TGTGCCTGGAGTGTACAACTGTTCTACGAGCAGTACGTC. Translating gives CAWSVQLFYEQYV.

The chain has TRBV19 and TRBJ1-1; D is possibly TRBD1 (5 bases). Germline-derived CDR1 and CDR2 are LNHDA and SQIVND (reference sequence). The CDR3 length is 15 residues. The germline V and J ends were trimmed by 5 bases and 4 bases, with 17 bases remaining between them. Here the CDR3 DNA reads TGTGCCAGTAGTCTCGGGGCCGGGGCGTCCACTGAAGCTTTCTTT. This sequence encodes CASSLGAGASTEAFF.

The chain links TRBV7-9 to TRBJ2-7; 10 nucleotides agree with TRBD2. CDR1 and CDR2 from the germline V gene are SEHNR and FQNEAQ (reference sequence). V was pared by 7 bases and J by 6 bases, with 3 bases of the junction left unmatched. CDR3 size: 12 residues. CDR3 protein: CASTSGSGEQYF. The CDR3 nucleotides are TGTGCCAGCACTAGCGGGAGTGGCGAGCAGTACTTC.

The chain carries TRBV11-2 and TRBJ1-1; no reliable D call. Trimming removed 0 bases at V and 12 bases at J, with 8 bases between. Germline CDR1 SGHAT, CDR2 FQNNGV. The CDR3 contains 11 residues. Written as DNA, the CDR3 is TGTGCCAGCAGCTTAGAGGCGGCGACTTTCTTT. Residues: CASSLEAATFF.

A few counts support this clone. This sequence joins TRBV6-6 and TRBJ2-5; the D call may be TRBD1 or TRBD2 (5 bases each). Looked up from germline, CDR1 is MNHNY and CDR2 is SVGAGI (reference sequence). Deletions cut 4 bases from V and 9 bases from J, with 12 bases between. The length of the CDR3 is 12 residues. In DNA, the CDR3 is TGTGCCAGCAGTTTCGCTGGGGGATCCCAGTACTTC. It yields the protein CASSFAGGSQYF.

This chain links TRBV28 with TRBJ1-2, with D possibly being TRBD1 (6 bases). There are 15 residues in the CDR3. V lost 1 base and J 2 bases, leaving 11 bases between the germline ends. Per the germline V gene, CDR1 is MDHEN and CDR2 is SYDVKM. For the CDR3, the DNA is TGTGCCAGCAGTTTATTGTTTGGACAGAACTATGGCTACACCTTC. Translated, it gives CASSLLFGQNYGYTF.

The rearrangement joins TRBV7-8 to TRBJ2-3; 8 nucleotides match TRBD2. The CDR3 extends over 16 amino acids. After removal of 3 bases from V and 2 bases from J, the junction contained 7 bases not matched to a gene. The germline CDR1 and CDR2 sequences are SGHVS and FQNEAQ. CDR3 in DNA: TGTGCCAGCAGCTTTTTAGCGGGATTGAACACAGATACGCAGTATTTT. It yields the protein CASSFLAGLNTDTQYF.

The chain employs TRBV6-5 and TRBJ1-5; D is uncertain. V was cut by 6 bases and J by 0 bases, with 12 bases left in between. This CDR3 contains 15 residues. The germline gives CDR1 MNHEY, CDR2 SVGAGI. The CDR3 loop is CASRPSGDSNQPQHF. CDR3 coding DNA: TGTGCCAGCAGACCATCAGGCGATAGCAATCAGCCCCAGCATTTT.

The V and J genes are TRBV7-9 and TRBJ1-2; no clear D gene. Per the germline V gene, CDR1 is SEHNR and CDR2 is FQNEAQ (reference sequence). Trimming shortened V by 1 base and J by 0 bases, and 12 bases separated the two germline ends. The CDR3 is 16 amino acids. The CDR3 spells CASSLVERVANYGYTF. The CDR3 nucleotides are TGTGCCAGCAGCTTAGTGGAGAGGGTCGCTAACTATGGCTACACCTTC.

The chain combines TRBV28 with TRBJ1-1; the D is unclear. Germline CDR1 reads MDHEN; CDR2 reads SYDVKM. There are 14 residues in the CDR3. V was trimmed by 7 bases and J by 1 base, leaving 13 bases between them. As DNA, the CDR3 is TGTGCCAGCACCCTCACGAGGGAGAACACTGAAGCTTTCTTT. This encodes CASTLTRENTEAFF. Drawing the rest from reference TRBV28 and TRBJ1-1, the complete variable domain is DVKVTQSSRYLVKRTGEKVFLECVQDMDHENMFWYRQDPGLGLRLIYFSYDVKMKEKGDIPEGYSVSREKKERFSLILESASTNQTSMYLCASTLTRENTEAFFGQGTRLTVV.

The gene calls are TRBV5-6 and TRBJ1-4; maybe TRBD1 (5 bases). The ends were cut back, 3 bases at V and 3 bases at J, with 12 bases in the middle. The CDR3 is 15 residues long. Germline V gene data show CDR1 as SGHDT and CDR2 as YYEEEE. Here the CDR3 reads CASSSGGPSNEKLFF. The CDR3 DNA reads as TGTGCCAGCAGCTCTGGGGGACCGTCTAATGAAAAACTGTTTTTT.

This clone was observed once. The genes are TRBV2 and TRBJ2-7, with D possibly TRBD2 on 5 matching bases. CDR3 length equals 13 residues. V was cut by 4 bases and J by 4 bases, with 11 bases left in between. Germline loops: CDR1 SNHLY, CDR2 FYNNEI. For the CDR3, the DNA is TGTGCCAGCAGTGGTAGCGTCTTATACGAGCAGTACTTC. Encoded protein: CASSGSVLYEQYF.